The T cell receptor beta chain described here comes from a study of blood T cell repertoires in COVID-19. Overall study context: Acute and convalescent COVID-19 samples came from the United States, Italy and Spain. PBMCs, B-cell-depleted T cells, or T cells provided the cDNA or gDNA that made up the material.

Under the authors' procedure: The assay estimated nucleated cells by amplifying reference gene primers. The method was immunoSEQ multiplex PCR; TCRdb's version includes in-frame clones alone and lacks a portion of them. Clone size and V and J calls were adopted from that table, with D and trimming inferred from the DNA. The table includes 200,000 to 250,000 clones, roughly 86% detected once. The V and J ends lost 4 bases and 0 bases respectively, with 18 bases between them. Germline CDR1 SGHAT, CDR2 FQNNGV. The CDR3 is 17 residues long. The TCR comes from a woman aged 25 to 39 who had recovered from COVID-19. The chain uses TRBV11-2 and TRBJ1-2, with D maybe TRBD1 (5 bases). The sequencing input was peripheral blood. The CDR3 reads CASSSLPKQDTNYGYTF. CDR3 sequence (DNA): TGTGCCAGCAGCTCCCTCCCGAAGCAGGACACTAACTATGGCTACACCTTC.